This TCR beta chain was documented in a study of liver allograft versus peripheral blood T cells. Study background: Transplanted-liver T cell receptor repertoires were compared with recipients' peripheral blood repertoires.

By proportion, this clonotype is medium-sized. The antigen remains undetermined. TCRdb reprocessed the reads via MiXCR and lists one record per CDR3 protein. The repertoire has more than 3,000 distinct CDR3 sequences, 20% to 25% of them found once; the top ten carry under 5%. Study-level points and caveats: Repertoires of T cell receptors in liver allografts reportedly differed from peripheral blood repertoires.

The V gene's germline CDR1 is SNHLY and CDR2 FYNNEI. V shed 4 bases and J shed 5 bases, with 9 bases lying between them. The CDR3 has 13 residues. The gene calls are TRBV2 and TRBJ1-5, with D perhaps TRBD1 (5 bases). The clonotype comes from a human patient who had a liver transplant. Some T cells may be graft donor cells. CDR3 nucleotides: TGTGCCAGCAGTGCCCAGGGTGATCAGCCCCAGCATTTT. Its protein is CASSAQGDQPQHF.